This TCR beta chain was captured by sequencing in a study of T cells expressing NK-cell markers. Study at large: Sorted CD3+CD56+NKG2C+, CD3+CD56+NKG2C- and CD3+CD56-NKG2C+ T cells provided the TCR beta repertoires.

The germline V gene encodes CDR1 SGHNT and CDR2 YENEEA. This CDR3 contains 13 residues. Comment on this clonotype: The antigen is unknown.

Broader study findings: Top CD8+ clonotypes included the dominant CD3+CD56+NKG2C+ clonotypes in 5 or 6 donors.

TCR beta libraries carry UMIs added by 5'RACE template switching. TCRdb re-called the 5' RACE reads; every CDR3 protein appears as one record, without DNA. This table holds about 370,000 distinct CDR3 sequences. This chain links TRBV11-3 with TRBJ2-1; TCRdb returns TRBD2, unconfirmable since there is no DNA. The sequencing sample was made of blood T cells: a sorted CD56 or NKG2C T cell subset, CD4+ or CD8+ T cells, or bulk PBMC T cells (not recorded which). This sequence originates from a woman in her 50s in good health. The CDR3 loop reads CASSFGTRLDQFF.